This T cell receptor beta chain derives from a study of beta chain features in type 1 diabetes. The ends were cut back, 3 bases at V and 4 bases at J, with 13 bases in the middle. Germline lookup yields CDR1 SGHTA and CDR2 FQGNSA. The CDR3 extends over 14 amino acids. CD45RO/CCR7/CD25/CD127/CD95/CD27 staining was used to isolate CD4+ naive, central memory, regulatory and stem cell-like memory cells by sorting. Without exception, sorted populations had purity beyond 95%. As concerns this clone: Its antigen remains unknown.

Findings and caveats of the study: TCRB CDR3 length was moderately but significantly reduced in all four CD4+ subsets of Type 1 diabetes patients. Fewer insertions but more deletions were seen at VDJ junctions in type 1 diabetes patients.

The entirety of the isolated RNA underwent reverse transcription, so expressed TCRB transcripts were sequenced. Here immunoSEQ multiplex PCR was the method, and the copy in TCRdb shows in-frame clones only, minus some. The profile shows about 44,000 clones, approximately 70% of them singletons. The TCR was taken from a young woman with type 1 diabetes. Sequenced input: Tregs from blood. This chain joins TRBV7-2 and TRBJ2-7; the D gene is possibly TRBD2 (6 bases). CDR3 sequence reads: CASSFGGPLYEQYF. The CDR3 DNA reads TGTGCCAGCAGCTTCGGGGGACCCTTATACGAGCAGTACTTC.